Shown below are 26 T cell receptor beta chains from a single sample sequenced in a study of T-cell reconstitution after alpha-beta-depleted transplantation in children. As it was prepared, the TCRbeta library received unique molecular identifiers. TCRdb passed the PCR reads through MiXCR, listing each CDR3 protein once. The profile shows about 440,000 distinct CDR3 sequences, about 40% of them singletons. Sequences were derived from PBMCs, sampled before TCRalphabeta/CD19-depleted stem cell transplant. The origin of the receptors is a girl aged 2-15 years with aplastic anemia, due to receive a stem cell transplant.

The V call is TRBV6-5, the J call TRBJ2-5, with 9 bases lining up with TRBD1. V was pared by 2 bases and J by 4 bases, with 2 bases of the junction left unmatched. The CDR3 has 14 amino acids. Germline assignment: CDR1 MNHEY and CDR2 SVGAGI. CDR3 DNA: TGTGCCAGCAGTTACGGACAGGGGCGAGAGACCCAGTACTTC. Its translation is CASSYGQGRETQYF.

DNA for the CDR3: TGTGCCAGCTCACCCCCTCTCCGTAACAATGAGCAGTTCTTC. This gives the protein CASSPPLRNNEQFF. The chain recombines TRBV18 with TRBJ2-1; D is unresolved. Germline assignment: CDR1 KGHSH and CDR2 LQKENI. V lost 3 bases, J lost 5 bases, and 11 bases lay in between. This CDR3 spans 14 amino acids. Full variable domain (missing parts from reference TRBV18 and TRBJ2-1): NAGVMQNPRHLVRRRGQEARLRCSPMKGHSHVYWYRQLPEEGLKFMVYLQKENIIDESGMPKERFSAEFPKEGPSILRIQQVVRGDSAAYFCASSPPLRNNEQFFGPGTRLTVL.

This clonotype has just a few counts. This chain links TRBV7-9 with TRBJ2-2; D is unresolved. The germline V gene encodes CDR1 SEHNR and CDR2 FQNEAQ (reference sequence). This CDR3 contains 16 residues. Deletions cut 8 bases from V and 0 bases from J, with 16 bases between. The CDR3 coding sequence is TGTGCCAGCCGCACCGGATTAAGTCCGAACACCGGGGAGCTGTTTTTT. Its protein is CASRTGLSPNTGELFF. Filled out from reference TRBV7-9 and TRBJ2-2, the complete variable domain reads DTGVSQNPRHKITKRGQNVTFRCDPISEHNRLYWYRQTLGQGPEFLTYFQNEAQLEKSRLLSDRFSAERPKGSFSTLEIQRTEQGDSAMYLCASRTGLSPNTGELFFGEGSRLTVL.

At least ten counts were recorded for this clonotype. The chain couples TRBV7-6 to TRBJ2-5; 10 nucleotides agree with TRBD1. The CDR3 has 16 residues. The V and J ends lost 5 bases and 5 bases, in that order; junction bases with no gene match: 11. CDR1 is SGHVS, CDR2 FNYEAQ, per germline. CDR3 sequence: CASSTRQGAHRETQYF. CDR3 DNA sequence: TGTGCCAGCAGCACGCGACAGGGGGCGCATCGGGAGACCCAGTACTTC.

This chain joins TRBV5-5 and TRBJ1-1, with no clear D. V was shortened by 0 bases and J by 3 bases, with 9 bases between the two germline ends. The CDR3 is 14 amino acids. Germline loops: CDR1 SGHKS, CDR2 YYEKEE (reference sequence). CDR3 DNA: TGTGCCAGCAGCTTGGAAAAGGGTTACACTGAAGCTTTCTTT. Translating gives CASSLEKGYTEAFF. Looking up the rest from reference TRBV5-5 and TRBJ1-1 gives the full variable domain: DAGVTQSPTHLIKTRGQQVTLRCSPISGHKSVSWYQQVLGQGPQFIFQYYEKEERGRGNFPDRFSARQFPNYSSELNVNALLLGDSALYLCASSLEKGYTEAFFGQGTRLTVV.

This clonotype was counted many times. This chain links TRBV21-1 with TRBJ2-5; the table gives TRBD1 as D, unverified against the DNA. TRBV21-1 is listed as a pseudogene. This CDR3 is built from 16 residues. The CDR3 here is CASSKVAGTEQETQYF. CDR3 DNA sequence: TGTGCCAGCAGCAAAGTTGCCGGGACAGAGCAAGAGACCCAGTACTTC.

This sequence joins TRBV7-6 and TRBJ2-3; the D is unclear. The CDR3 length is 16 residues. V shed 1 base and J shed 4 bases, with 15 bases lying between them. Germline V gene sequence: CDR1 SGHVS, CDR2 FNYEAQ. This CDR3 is CASSLGPQTGADTQYF. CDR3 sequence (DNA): TGTGCCAGCAGCTTAGGCCCCCAGACTGGGGCAGATACGCAGTATTTT.

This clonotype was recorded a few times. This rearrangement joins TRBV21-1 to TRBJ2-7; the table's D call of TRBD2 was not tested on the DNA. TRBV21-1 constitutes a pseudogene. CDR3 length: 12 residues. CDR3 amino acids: CARSLARDEQYF. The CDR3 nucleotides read TGTGCCAGGAGTCTAGCGAGAGACGAGCAGTACTTC.

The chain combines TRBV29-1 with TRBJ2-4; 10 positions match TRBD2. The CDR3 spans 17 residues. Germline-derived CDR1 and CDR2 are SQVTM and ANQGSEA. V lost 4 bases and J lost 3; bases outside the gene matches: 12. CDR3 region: CSVAHQRGGFGKNIQYF. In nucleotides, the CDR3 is TGCAGCGTTGCACACCAGCGGGGGGGCTTCGGCAAAAACATTCAGTACTTC.

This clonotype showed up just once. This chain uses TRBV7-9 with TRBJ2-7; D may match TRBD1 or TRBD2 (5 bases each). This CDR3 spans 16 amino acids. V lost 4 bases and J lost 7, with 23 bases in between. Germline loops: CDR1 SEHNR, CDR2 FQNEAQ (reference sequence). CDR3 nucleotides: TGTGCCAGCAGCTCCGGGACCCCCGAGGCAGCAATGGAGCAGTACTTC. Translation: CASSSGTPEAAMEQYF.

The CDR3 bases are TGCAGTGCTAGTGGGGGGCCAGAGCAGTTCTTC. Translation gives CSASGGPEQFF. The chain combines TRBV20-1 with TRBJ2-1; D may match TRBD1 or TRBD2 (6 bases each). The V gene's germline CDR1 is DFQATT and CDR2 SNEGSKA (reference sequence). This CDR3 has 11 amino acids. The V end was cut by 3 bases, the J end by 10 bases, with 10 bases between.

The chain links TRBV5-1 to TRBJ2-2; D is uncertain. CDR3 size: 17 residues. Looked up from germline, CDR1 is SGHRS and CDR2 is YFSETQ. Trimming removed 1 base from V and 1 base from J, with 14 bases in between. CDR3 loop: CASSLSFNDQNTGELFF. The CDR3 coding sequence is TGCGCCAGCAGCTTGAGTTTTAATGACCAGAACACCGGGGAGCTGTTTTTT.

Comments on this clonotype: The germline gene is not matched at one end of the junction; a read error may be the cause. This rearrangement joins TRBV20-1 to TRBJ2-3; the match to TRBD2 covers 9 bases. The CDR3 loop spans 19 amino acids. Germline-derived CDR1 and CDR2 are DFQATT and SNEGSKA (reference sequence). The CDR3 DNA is TGCAGTGCTAGAGCCCTCAAGTCATCTAGCGGGATAGAATCAGATACGCAATATTTT. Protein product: CSARALKSSSGIESDTQYF.

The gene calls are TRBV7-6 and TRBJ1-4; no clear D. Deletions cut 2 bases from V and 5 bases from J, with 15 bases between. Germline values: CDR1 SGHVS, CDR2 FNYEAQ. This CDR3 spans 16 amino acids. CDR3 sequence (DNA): TGTGCCAGCAGCTTACGGACCGACACCGCGAATGAAAAACTGTTTTTT. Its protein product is CASSLRTDTANEKLFF.

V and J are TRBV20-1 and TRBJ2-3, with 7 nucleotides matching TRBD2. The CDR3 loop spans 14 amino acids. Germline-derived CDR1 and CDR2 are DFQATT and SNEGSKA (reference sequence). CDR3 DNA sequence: TGCAGCTGGGGGGGGGGGTTGTTCACAGATACGCAGTATTTT. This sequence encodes CSWGGGLFTDTQYF.

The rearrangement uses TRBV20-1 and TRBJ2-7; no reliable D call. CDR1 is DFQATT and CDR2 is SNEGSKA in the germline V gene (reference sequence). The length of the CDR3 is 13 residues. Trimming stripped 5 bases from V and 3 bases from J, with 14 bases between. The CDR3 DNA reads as TGCAGTGCTTCCGGCGCAACCAACTACGAGCAGTACTTC. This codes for CSASGATNYEQYF.

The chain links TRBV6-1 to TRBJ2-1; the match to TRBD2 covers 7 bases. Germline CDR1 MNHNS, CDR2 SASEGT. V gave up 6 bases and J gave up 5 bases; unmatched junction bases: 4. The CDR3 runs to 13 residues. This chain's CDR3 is CASRTGTNNEQFF. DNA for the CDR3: TGTGCCAGCAGAACCGGGACTAACAATGAGCAGTTCTTC.

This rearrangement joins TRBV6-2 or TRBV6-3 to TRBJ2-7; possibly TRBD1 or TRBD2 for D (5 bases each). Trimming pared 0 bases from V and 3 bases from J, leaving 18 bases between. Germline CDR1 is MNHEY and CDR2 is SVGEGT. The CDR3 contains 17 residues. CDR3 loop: CASSYSRGSLRHYEQYF. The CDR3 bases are TGTGCCAGCAGTTACTCGAGGGGTAGCCTGCGGCACTACGAGCAGTACTTC.

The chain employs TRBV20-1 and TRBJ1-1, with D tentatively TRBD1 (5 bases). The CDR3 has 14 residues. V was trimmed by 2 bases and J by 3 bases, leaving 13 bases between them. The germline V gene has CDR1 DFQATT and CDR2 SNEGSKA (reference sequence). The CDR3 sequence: CSARPMGGDTEAFF. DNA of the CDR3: TGCAGTGCTAGACCAATGGGGGGGGACACTGAAGCTTTCTTT.

The CDR3 DNA reads TGTGCCAGCAGCGACCCAGGAGGTACGCAGTATTTT. Its translation is CASSDPGGTQYF. The V call is TRBV12-3 or TRBV12-4, the J call TRBJ2-3; tentatively, D is TRBD2 (5 bases). The V and J ends lost 6 bases and 8 bases respectively, with 12 bases between them. The CDR3 runs to 12 residues.

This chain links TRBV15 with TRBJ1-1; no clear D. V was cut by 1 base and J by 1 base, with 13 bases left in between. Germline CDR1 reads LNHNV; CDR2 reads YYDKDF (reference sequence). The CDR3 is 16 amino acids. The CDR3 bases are TGTGCCACCAGCAGAGGACCCGGGGAGGGGAACACTGAAGCTTTCTTT. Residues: CATSRGPGEGNTEAFF. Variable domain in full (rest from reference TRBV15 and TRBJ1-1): DAMVIQNPRYQVTQFGKPVTLSCSQTLNHNVMYWYQQKSSQAPKLLFHYYDKDFNNEADTPDNFQSRRPNTSFCFLDIRSPGLGDTAMYLCATSRGPGEGNTEAFFGQGTRLTVV.

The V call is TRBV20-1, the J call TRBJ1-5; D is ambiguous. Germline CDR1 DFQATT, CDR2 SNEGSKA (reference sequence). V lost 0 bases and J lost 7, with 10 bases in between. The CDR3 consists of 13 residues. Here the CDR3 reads CSARDLVLQPQHF. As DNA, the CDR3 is TGCAGTGCTAGAGATTTAGTATTGCAGCCCCAGCATTTT.

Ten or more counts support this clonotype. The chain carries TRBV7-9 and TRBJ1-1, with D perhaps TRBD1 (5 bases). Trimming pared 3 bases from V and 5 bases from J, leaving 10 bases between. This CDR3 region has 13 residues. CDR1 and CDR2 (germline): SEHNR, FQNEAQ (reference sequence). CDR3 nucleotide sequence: TGTGCCAGCAGCTTTACCGGGGGGACTGAAGCTTTCTTT. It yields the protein CASSFTGGTEAFF.

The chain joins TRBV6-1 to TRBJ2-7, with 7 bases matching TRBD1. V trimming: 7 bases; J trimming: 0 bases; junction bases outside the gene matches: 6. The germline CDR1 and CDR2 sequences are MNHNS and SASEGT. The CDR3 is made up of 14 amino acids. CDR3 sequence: CASKSTGPSYEQYF. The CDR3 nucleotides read TGTGCCAGCAAGTCGACAGGGCCCTCCTACGAGCAGTACTTC.

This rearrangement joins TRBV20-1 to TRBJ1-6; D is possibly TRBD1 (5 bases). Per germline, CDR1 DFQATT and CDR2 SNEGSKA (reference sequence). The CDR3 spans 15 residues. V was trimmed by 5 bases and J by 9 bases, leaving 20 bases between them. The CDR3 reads CSALGTFARASPLHF. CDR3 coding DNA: TGCAGTGCTCTTGGGACGTTCGCTAGGGCTTCACCCCTCCACTTT.

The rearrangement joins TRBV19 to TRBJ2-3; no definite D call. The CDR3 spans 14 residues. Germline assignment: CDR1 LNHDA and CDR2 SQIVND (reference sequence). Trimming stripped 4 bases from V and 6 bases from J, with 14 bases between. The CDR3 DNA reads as TGTGCCAGTAGTACATTCGGAACCAGGGATACGCAGTATTTT. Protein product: CASSTFGTRDTQYF.